Listed below are T cell receptor beta chains from one sample, sequenced in a study of shared clonotypes between healthy human individuals. Sequenced by immunoSEQ multiplex PCR; TCRdb stores in-frame clones only, minus some. Counted here are 2 million to 3 million clones, more than 90% occurring once; the ten biggest clones make up about 0.13%. The material sequenced was naive CD4+ T cells sorted from blood. The receptors were sampled from a man between 18 and 35 years old in good health. Each CDR3 is given with its conserved first and last residue. The D gene is left open where the match is weak. Part of the rows lack a size; the others show once, few, many or a class for expanded clones.

V gene: TRBV29-1
D gene: NA
clone size: NA
J gene: TRBJ2-1
CDR3 protein: CSVVDLSSYNEQFF
CDR3 DNA: TGCAGCGTTGTGGACCTCTCCTCCTACAATGAGCAGTTCTTC

V gene: TRBV28
D gene: TRBD1
clone size: NA
J gene: TRBJ2-5
CDR3 protein: CASSFGDRGETQYF
CDR3 DNA: TGTGCCAGCAGTTTTGGTGACAGGGGAGAGACCCAGTACTTC

V gene: TRBV7-6
D gene: NA
clone size: NA
J gene: TRBJ2-5
CDR3 protein: CASSFWEFQETQYF
CDR3 DNA: TGTGCCAGCAGCTTCTGGGAGTTCCAAGAGACCCAGTACTTC

V gene: TRBV2
D gene: NA
clone size: NA
J gene: TRBJ2-5
CDR3 protein: CASSEWQSQETQYF
CDR3 DNA: TGTGCCAGCAGTGAATGGCAGAGTCAAGAGACCCAGTACTTC

V gene: TRBV28
D gene: TRBD1
clone size: NA
J gene: TRBJ2-7
CDR3 protein: CASSDDRAEQYF
CDR3 DNA: TGTGCCAGCAGCGACGACAGGGCCGAGCAGTACTTC

V gene: TRBV10-2
D gene: TRBD1
clone size: NA
J gene: TRBJ2-5
CDR3 protein: CASSRLEGAGQETQYF
CDR3 DNA: TGCGCCAGCAGTCGGCTAGAGGGGGCCGGCCAAGAGACCCAGTACTTC

V gene: TRBV6-6
D gene: NA
clone size: NA
J gene: TRBJ1-6
CDR3 protein: CASSYSLMSLESPLHF
CDR3 DNA: TGTGCCAGCAGTTACTCGCTGATGTCGTTGGAGTCACCCCTCCACTTT

V gene: TRBV12-5
D gene: NA
clone size: NA
J gene: TRBJ2-3
CDR3 protein: CASGLVPGEDTQYF
CDR3 DNA: TGTGCTAGTGGTTTGGTACCGGGGGAAGATACGCAGTATTTT

V gene: TRBV2
D gene: NA
clone size: NA
J gene: TRBJ2-7
CDR3 protein: CASSETGYLEQYF
CDR3 DNA: TGTGCCAGCAGTGAAACCGGGTACCTCGAGCAGTACTTC

V gene: TRBV6-6
D gene: NA
clone size: NA
J gene: TRBJ1-2
CDR3 protein: CASTLWGRDYGYTF
CDR3 DNA: TGTGCCAGCACTCTTTGGGGCAGGGACTATGGCTACACCTTC

V gene: TRBV5-4
D gene: NA
clone size: NA
J gene: TRBJ2-3
CDR3 protein: CASKAGGTDTQYF
CDR3 DNA: TGTGCCAGCAAGGCAGGGGGCACAGATACGCAGTATTTT

V gene: TRBV28
D gene: TRBD2
clone size: NA
J gene: TRBJ2-1
CDR3 protein: CASSIAGASYNEQFF
CDR3 DNA: TGTGCCAGCAGTATAGCGGGAGCTTCCTACAATGAGCAGTTCTTC

V gene: TRBV30
D gene: NA
clone size: NA
J gene: TRBJ2-5
CDR3 protein: CAWSVPGSGETQYF
CDR3 DNA: TGTGCCTGGAGTGTACCAGGGTCAGGAGAGACCCAGTACTTC

V gene: TRBV27
D gene: TRBD2
clone size: NA
J gene: TRBJ2-1
CDR3 protein: CASSPRRAGLAGDNEQFF
CDR3 DNA: TGTGCCAGCAGTCCCCGCAGGGCCGGGCTAGCGGGGGACAATGAGCAGTTCTTC

V gene: TRBV5-1
D gene: TRBD1
clone size: NA
J gene: TRBJ1-1
CDR3 protein: CASSAGGLNTEAFF
CDR3 DNA: TGCGCCAGCAGCGCAGGGGGACTGAACACTGAAGCTTTCTTT

V gene: TRBV15
D gene: TRBD1
clone size: NA
J gene: TRBJ1-1
CDR3 protein: CATSMDRNMNTEAFF
CDR3 DNA: TGTGCCACCAGCATGGACAGGAACATGAACACTGAAGCTTTCTTT

V gene: TRBV5-1
D gene: NA
clone size: NA
J gene: TRBJ1-2
CDR3 protein: CASSFGTSNYGYTF
CDR3 DNA: TGCGCCAGCAGCTTCGGGACTTCCAACTATGGCTACACCTTC

V gene: TRBV7-9
D gene: NA
clone size: few
J gene: TRBJ1-2
CDR3 protein: CASSSEAYGYTF
CDR3 DNA: TGTGCCAGCAGCTCGGAGGCTTATGGCTACACCTTC

V gene: TRBV30
D gene: TRBD1
clone size: few
J gene: TRBJ1-1
CDR3 protein: CAWTWTGTRTEAFF
CDR3 DNA: TGTGCCTGGACCTGGACAGGGACTAGGACTGAAGCTTTCTTT

V gene: TRBV5-8
D gene: NA
clone size: NA
J gene: TRBJ2-7
CDR3 protein: CASSRIGQLSYEQYF
CDR3 DNA: TGTGCCAGCAGCCGTATCGGACAGCTCTCCTACGAGCAGTACTTC

V gene: TRBV6-5
D gene: NA
clone size: NA
J gene: TRBJ2-3
CDR3 protein: CASSYWTDTDTQYF
CDR3 DNA: TGTGCCAGCAGTTATTGGACAGACACAGATACGCAGTATTTT

V gene: TRBV5-1
D gene: NA
clone size: NA
J gene: TRBJ1-6
CDR3 protein: CASSTSGQTNSPLHF
CDR3 DNA: TGCGCCAGCAGCACTTCGGGACAAACTAATTCACCCCTCCACTTT

V gene: TRBV11-2
D gene: TRBD2
clone size: NA
J gene: TRBJ2-3
CDR3 protein: CASSLKVGGLGADTQYF
CDR3 DNA: TGTGCCAGCAGCTTAAAGGTGGGAGGGCTCGGCGCAGATACGCAGTATTTT

V gene: TRBV2
D gene: TRBD1
clone size: NA
J gene: TRBJ1-5
CDR3 protein: CASSIIDLTGGQPQHF
CDR3 DNA: TGTGCCAGCAGTATAATAGACCTCACAGGGGGTCAGCCCCAGCATTTT

V gene: TRBV4-2
D gene: TRBD1
clone size: NA
J gene: TRBJ1-1
CDR3 protein: CASSQASTGVTTEAFF
CDR3 DNA: TGTGCCAGCAGCCAAGCTTCGACAGGGGTCACCACTGAAGCTTTCTTT

V gene: TRBV6-6
D gene: NA
clone size: once
J gene: TRBJ2-3
CDR3 protein: CASSWEVSTDTQYF
CDR3 DNA: TGTGCCAGCAGTTGGGAGGTTAGCACAGATACGCAGTATTTT

V gene: TRBV18
D gene: NA
clone size: NA
J gene: TRBJ1-1
CDR3 protein: CASSPQGRNTEAFF
CDR3 DNA: TGTGCCAGCTCACCACAGGGGAGGAACACTGAAGCTTTCTTT

V gene: TRBV7-9
D gene: NA
clone size: NA
J gene: TRBJ1-3
CDR3 protein: CASSSPRPTSGNTIYF
CDR3 DNA: TGTGCCAGCAGCTCACCAAGGCCTACCTCTGGAAACACCATATATTTT

V gene: TRBV7-2
D gene: TRBD2
clone size: NA
J gene: TRBJ2-5
CDR3 protein: CASSLGDSGGPKETQYF
CDR3 DNA: TGTGCCAGCAGCTTAGGCGATAGCGGGGGCCCCAAAGAGACCCAGTACTTC

V gene: TRBV7-2
D gene: TRBD2
clone size: once
J gene: TRBJ2-2
CDR3 protein: CASSPTSVNTGELFF
CDR3 DNA: TGTGCCAGCAGCCCCACTAGCGTGAACACCGGGGAGCTGTTTTTT

V gene: TRBV7-2
D gene: TRBD2
clone size: NA
J gene: TRBJ2-3
CDR3 protein: CASSSRTSGTTDTQYF
CDR3 DNA: TGTGCCAGCAGCTCCAGAACTAGCGGGACCACAGATACGCAGTATTTT

V gene: TRBV6-6
D gene: TRBD1
clone size: NA
J gene: TRBJ2-7
CDR3 protein: CASSYQGANEQYF
CDR3 DNA: TGTGCCAGCAGTTACCAGGGGGCGAACGAGCAGTACTTC

V gene: TRBV6-5
D gene: NA
clone size: NA
J gene: TRBJ2-7
CDR3 protein: CAVNGGGVQYF
CDR3 DNA: TGTGCCGTAAACGGTGGGGGAGTTCAGTACTTC

V gene: TRBV10-3
D gene: NA
clone size: NA
J gene: TRBJ1-4
CDR3 protein: CAIRGHVNEKLFF
CDR3 DNA: TGTGCCATCAGGGGACATGTTAATGAAAAACTGTTTTTT

V gene: TRBV5-4
D gene: TRBD1
clone size: NA
J gene: TRBJ1-2
CDR3 protein: CASSPRTGGSNYGYTF
CDR3 DNA: TGTGCCAGCAGCCCCCGGACAGGCGGTTCCAACTATGGCTACACCTTC

V gene: TRBV4-1
D gene: NA
clone size: NA
J gene: TRBJ2-1
CDR3 protein: CASSQARVNEQFF
CDR3 DNA: TGCGCCAGCAGCCAAGCCAGGGTGAATGAGCAGTTCTTC

V gene: TRBV10-3
D gene: TRBD1
clone size: NA
J gene: TRBJ2-1
CDR3 protein: CAISGKPGQGYNEQFF
CDR3 DNA: TGTGCCATCAGTGGTAAACCGGGACAGGGCTACAATGAGCAGTTCTTC

V gene: TRBV5-1
D gene: NA
clone size: once
J gene: TRBJ2-2
CDR3 protein: CASSFLEGHTGELFF
CDR3 DNA: TGCGCCAGCAGCTTTCTGGAGGGGCACACCGGGGAGCTGTTTTTT

V gene: TRBV19
D gene: TRBD1
clone size: NA
J gene: TRBJ2-1
CDR3 protein: CASSMGDRYNEQFF
CDR3 DNA: TGTGCCAGTAGTATGGGGGACAGATACAATGAGCAGTTCTTC